This paragraph reports one T cell receptor (beta chain). TCRdb's copy holds only in-frame clones and misses some; the assay was immunoSEQ multiplex PCR. Of a few hundred thousand clones in the sample, approximately 93% were seen once. The data originate from a study of brain T cells in children with intractable seizures. The V end lost 7 bases, the J end lost 8 bases, and 23 bases lay between the germline ends. Germline V lookup: CDR1 SNHLY, CDR2 FYNNEI. The CDR3 covers 15 residues. Noted time point: blood from clinic visit 5 months post-surgery; TSC patient then seizure free. Surgery cases with the highest brain T cell transcript signatures were chosen for sequencing.

The receptor's source is a boy younger than two with tuberous sclerosis and intractable seizures. The V and J genes are TRBV2 and TRBJ1-2; the D gene is possibly TRBD1 (6 bases). This sample comprised peripheral blood, obtained 4 to 5 months after surgery. CDR3 sequence reads: CASNPTDRSFRGYTF. CDR3 in DNA: TGTGCCAGCAATCCTACAGACAGGTCCTTCAGGGGCTACACCTTC.